What follows describes a single TCR beta chain. The antigen remains undetermined. With a J-beta primer mix and a sample-barcoded 5' primer, a second PCR ran about 7 to 12 cycles. Sequencing of every sample gave 3 million or more CDR3-containing paired-end reads. TCRdb re-called the 5' RACE reads through MiXCR, storing one row per CDR3 protein. The data hold approximately 690,000 distinct CDR3 sequences, with around 38% observed a single time. This specimen comes from a study of blood T cells in healthy people across ages. Study outcomes and limitations: Strong correlation existed between TCR beta diversity and naive T cell percentage. Among long-lived donors, naive CD4+ cells were more numerous and diversity higher than in aged donors.

Isolating PBMCs gave at least 6.5 million of these cells per sample. Germline V CDR1 and CDR2: SGDLS, YYNGEE. There are 14 residues in the CDR3. J gave up 8 bases and V 5 bases, and 12 bases lay outside the gene matches. V gene TRBV9 combines with J gene TRBJ2-7; 8 nucleotides line up with TRBD1. The TCR originated in a man older than 75 in good health. The sequencing input was blood. The CDR3 here is CASSPGTGNGQQYF. The CDR3 nucleotides read TGTGCCAGCAGTCCCGGGACAGGTAATGGACAGCAGTACTTC.